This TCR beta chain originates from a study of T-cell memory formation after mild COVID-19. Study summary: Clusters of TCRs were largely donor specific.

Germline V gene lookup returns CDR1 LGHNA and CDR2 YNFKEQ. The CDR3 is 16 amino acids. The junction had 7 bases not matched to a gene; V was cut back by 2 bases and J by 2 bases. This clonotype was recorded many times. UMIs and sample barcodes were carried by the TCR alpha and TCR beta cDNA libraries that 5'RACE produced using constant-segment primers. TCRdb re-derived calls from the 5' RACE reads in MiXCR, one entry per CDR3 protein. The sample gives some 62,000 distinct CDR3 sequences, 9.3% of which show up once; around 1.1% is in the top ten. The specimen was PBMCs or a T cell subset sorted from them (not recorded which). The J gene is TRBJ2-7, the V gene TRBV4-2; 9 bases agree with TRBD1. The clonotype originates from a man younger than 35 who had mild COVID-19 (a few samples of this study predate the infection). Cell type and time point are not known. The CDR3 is CASSQRTGAVTYEQYF. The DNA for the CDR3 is TGTGCCAGCAGCCAAAGGACAGGGGCTGTCACCTACGAGCAGTACTTC.